The 24 T cell receptor beta chains in this list originate from one sample, sequenced in a study of blood T cell repertoires in COVID-19. Data came from immunoSEQ multiplex PCR; TCRdb stores just in-frame clones and leaves some out. Altogether 200,000 to 250,000 clones are present, roughly four fifths being singletons, with the ten largest covering just under 7.5%. The specimen was peripheral blood. All receptors derive from a woman aged 45-65 years with acute or convalescent COVID-19.

This chain uses TRBV6-2 or TRBV6-3 with TRBJ2-5; D not resolved. This CDR3 has 16 residues. V was shortened by 4 bases and J by 5 bases, with 20 bases between the two germline ends. Germline CDR1 and CDR2: MNHEY and SVGEGT. The CDR3 DNA sequence: TGTGCCAGCAGTTTAAACTATCGCATGGCCCTGGAGACCCAGTACTTC. Amino acids: CASSLNYRMALETQYF.

The genes are TRBV19 and TRBJ2-2; no definite D call. The ends were cut back, 2 bases at V and 0 bases at J, with 7 bases in the middle. CDR1 is LNHDA and CDR2 is SQIVND in the germline V gene (reference sequence). The CDR3 has 15 residues. The CDR3 reads CASSIISTNTGELFF. The CDR3 DNA sequence: TGTGCCAGTAGTATAATATCTACGAACACCGGGGAGCTGTTTTTT. Using reference TRBV19 and TRBJ2-2 for the parts outside the CDR3, the full variable domain is DGGITQSPKYLFRKEGQNVTLSCEQNLNHDAMYWYRQDPGQGLRLIYYSQIVNDFQKGDIAEGYSVSREKKESFPLTVTSAQKNPTAFYLCASSIISTNTGELFFGEGSRLTVL.

The chain employs TRBV5-3 and TRBJ2-7; D may be TRBD1 (6 bases). TRBV5-3 carries the ORF label, with uncertain function. The CDR3 extends over 17 amino acids. The V end lost 1 base, the J end lost 6 bases, and 23 bases lay between the germline ends. The CDR3 DNA reads as TGTGCCAGAAGCTTGCTAAGAGGAGCGCAGGGGAAGAGCGAGCAGTACTTC. Its protein is CARSLLRGAQGKSEQYF.

For this clone: Germline is not matched at one junction end, which may reflect a read error. The rearrangement links TRBV6-6 to TRBJ1-1; no definite D call. The CDR3 has 11 residues. Germline values: CDR1 MNHNY, CDR2 SVGAGI (reference sequence). The CDR3 coding sequence is TGTGCCAGCAGTTATAACAGTGAAGCTTTCTTT. Translated: CASSYNSEAFF.

The chain recombines TRBV18 with TRBJ2-2; weak D call: TRBD1 (6 bases). This CDR3 spans 15 amino acids. V was pared by 3 bases and J by 6 bases, with 14 bases between. Germline V gives CDR1 KGHSH, CDR2 LQKENI. CDR3 DNA: TGTGCCAGCTCACCTCAACTACAGGGAGCCGGGGAGCTGTTTTTT. Its translation: CASSPQLQGAGELFF. The variable domain in full, completed from reference TRBV18 and TRBJ2-2, reads NAGVMQNPRHLVRRRGQEARLRCSPMKGHSHVYWYRQLPEEGLKFMVYLQKENIIDESGMPKERFSAEFPKEGPSILRIQQVVRGDSAAYFCASSPQLQGAGELFFGEGSRLTVL.

The chain combines TRBV7-8 with TRBJ2-4, with a weak D call TRBD2 (5 bases). This CDR3 has 15 amino acids. The V end lost 0 bases, the J end lost 12 bases, and 18 bases lay between the germline ends. Germline V CDR1 and CDR2: SGHVS, FQNEAQ. The CDR3 DNA sequence: TGTGCCAGCAGCTTAGCTGTGGCGGGTCCCAGCACTCAGTACTTC. This codes for CASSLAVAGPSTQYF.

The V gene is TRBV6-5, the J gene TRBJ1-5; D uncertain. The V gene lost 4 bases and the J gene lost 0 bases, with 7 bases spanning the gap. Germline assignment: CDR1 MNHEY and CDR2 SVGAGI. CDR3 size: 14 residues. The CDR3 DNA sequence: TGTGCCAGCAGTTCCCGGGGTAGCAATCAGCCCCAGCATTTT. It yields the protein CASSSRGSNQPQHF.

The table lists this clone with a few counts. This chain joins TRBV5-5 and TRBJ1-2, with 7 bases lining up with TRBD1. The germline V gene has CDR1 SGHKS and CDR2 YYEKEE (reference sequence). V was pared by 5 bases and J by 5 bases, with 6 bases of the junction left unmatched. The CDR3 runs to 13 residues. CDR3 in DNA: TGTGCCAGCAGAGTTGACAGGGAGTATGGCTACACCTTC. Its protein product is CASRVDREYGYTF.

V usage is TRBV28 and J usage is TRBJ2-7; D remains unclear. CDR1 MDHEN and CDR2 SYDVKM come from the germline V gene. There are 14 residues in the CDR3. V was shortened by 5 bases and J by 3 bases, with 14 bases between the two germline ends. The CDR3 nucleotides are TGTGCCAGCAGTCCCCTAGGAGCCCACTACGAGCAGTACTTC. It specifies CASSPLGAHYEQYF. Drawing the rest from reference TRBV28 and TRBJ2-7, the complete variable domain is DVKVTQSSRYLVKRTGEKVFLECVQDMDHENMFWYRQDPGLGLRLIYFSYDVKMKEKGDIPEGYSVSREKKERFSLILESASTNQTSMYLCASSPLGAHYEQYFGPGTRLTVT.

The CDR3 spells CASSATGGAPNEKLFF. Written as DNA, the CDR3 is TGTGCCAGCAGTGCGACAGGGGGTGCGCCGAATGAAAAACTGTTTTTT. J is TRBJ1-4 and V is TRBV6-1; TRBD1 aligns across 9 bases. This CDR3 has 16 amino acids. Germline lookup yields CDR1 MNHNS and CDR2 SASEGT. J was trimmed by 5 bases and V by 4 bases; bases with no gene match: 8.

The sample holds a few counts of this clone. V gene TRBV7-3 combines with J gene TRBJ1-1; perhaps TRBD1 as D (5 bases). V gave up 4 bases and J gave up 4 bases, with 13 bases separating them. Looked up from germline, CDR1 is SGHTA and CDR2 is FQGTGA. This CDR3 has 14 amino acids. CDR3 amino acids: CASSSNGGSTEAFF. CDR3 nucleotides: TGTGCCAGCAGCTCCAACGGGGGAAGCACTGAAGCTTTCTTT.

This chain connects TRBV7-9 to TRBJ2-1; TRBD1 matches at 8 bases. Germline V gene sequence: CDR1 SEHNR, CDR2 FQNEAQ (reference sequence). Trimming cost V 5 bases and J 9 bases; bases outside gene matches: 6. The CDR3 has 13 residues. CDR3 sequence: CASSGTGPSEQFF. Written as DNA, the CDR3 is TGTGCCAGCAGCGGGACAGGCCCCAGTGAGCAGTTCTTC.

This chain joins TRBV4-1 and TRBJ1-2; 8 bases map to TRBD1. The germline gives CDR1 MGHRA, CDR2 YSYEKL. The CDR3 runs 15 residues. After removal of 3 bases from V and 4 bases from J, the junction contained 7 bases not matched to a gene. The CDR3 sequence is CASSQPRGPPYGYTF. The CDR3 DNA follows: TGCGCCAGCAGCCAGCCCAGGGGGCCCCCCTATGGCTACACCTTC.

The sample holds one count of this clone. V and J are TRBV5-1 and TRBJ1-5; 7 bases agree with TRBD1. The CDR3 contains 15 residues. The ends lost 5 bases at V and 0 bases at J; junction bases unmatched: 5. Germline V CDR1 and CDR2: SGHRS, YFSETQ. CDR3 sequence: CASRLTGASNQPQHF. As DNA, the CDR3 is TGCGCCAGCAGACTTACAGGGGCTAGCAATCAGCCCCAGCATTTT.

V and J are TRBV7-9 and TRBJ1-3; TRBD1 matches at 8 bases. The CDR3 loop spans 14 amino acids. Germline V gene sequence: CDR1 SEHNR, CDR2 FQNEAQ (reference sequence). After removal of 1 base from V and 9 bases from J, the junction contained 5 bases not matched to a gene. CDR3 region: CASSLDRGTGTIYF. In nucleotides, the CDR3 is TGTGCCAGCAGCTTAGATCGGGGGACAGGCACCATATATTTT.

This sequence joins TRBV2 and TRBJ1-2; 8 bases match TRBD1. V lost 5 bases and J lost 7; bases outside the gene matches: 6. The CDR3 is made up of 13 amino acids. Germline CDR1 and CDR2: SNHLY and FYNNEI. The CDR3 DNA follows: TGTGCCAGCAGTTCCGGACAGGGAGGTGGCTACACCTTC. This codes for CASSSGQGGGYTF.

The V gene is TRBV19, the J gene TRBJ2-1, with TRBD1 as a possible D gene (8 bases). V was clipped by 5 bases and J by 9 bases, with 14 bases between them. CDR3 length: 13 amino acids. Germline CDR1 is LNHDA and CDR2 is SQIVND (reference sequence). CDR3 residues: CASSQQGGFEQFF. In DNA form, the CDR3 reads TGTGCCAGTAGTCAACAGGGGGGGTTTGAGCAGTTCTTC. Using reference TRBV19 and TRBJ2-1 for the parts outside the CDR3, the full variable domain is DGGITQSPKYLFRKEGQNVTLSCEQNLNHDAMYWYRQDPGQGLRLIYYSQIVNDFQKGDIAEGYSVSREKKESFPLTVTSAQKNPTAFYLCASSQQGGFEQFFGPGTRLTVL.

The chain has TRBV4-3 and TRBJ2-5, with D perhaps matching TRBD2 (6 bases). The germline CDR1 and CDR2 sequences are LGHNA and YSLEER. CDR3 length: 13 residues. The V end was cut by 0 bases, the J end by 7 bases, with 9 bases between. The CDR3 DNA is TGCGCCAGCAGCCAAGATGCGGGGCTGACCCAGTACTTC. It encodes CASSQDAGLTQYF.

The chain recombines TRBV6-6 with TRBJ2-7; TRBD1 matches 12 bases. This CDR3 spans 16 amino acids. After removal of 6 bases from V and 5 bases from J, the junction contained 11 bases not matched to a gene. Germline lookup yields CDR1 MNHNY and CDR2 SVGAGI (reference sequence). The CDR3 DNA sequence: TGTGCCAGCAGCCAGATATTCGGGACAGGGGGCCACGAGCAGTACTTC. As protein: CASSQIFGTGGHEQYF.

This clone has only one observation. This sequence joins TRBV12-3 or TRBV12-4 and TRBJ2-1; D is perhaps TRBD2 (6 bases). V was cut by 6 bases and J by 8 bases, with 14 bases left in between. This CDR3 region has 13 residues. DNA for the CDR3: TGTGCCAGCAGCATCTCCCTAGCGTATGAGCAGTTCTTC. Its protein is CASSISLAYEQFF.

The V call is TRBV28, the J call TRBJ2-2; 12 bases align to TRBD2. The CDR3 runs to 18 residues. Germline CDR1 reads MDHEN; CDR2 reads SYDVKM. V trimming: 5 bases; J trimming: 6 bases; junction bases outside the gene matches: 13. The CDR3 loop is CASSHQTSGSGSAGELFF. The CDR3 DNA sequence: TGTGCCAGCAGTCACCAGACTAGCGGGAGCGGATCGGCCGGGGAGCTGTTTTTT. Based on the CDR3 plus reference TRBV28 and TRBJ2-2, the full variable domain is DVKVTQSSRYLVKRTGEKVFLECVQDMDHENMFWYRQDPGLGLRLIYFSYDVKMKEKGDIPEGYSVSREKKERFSLILESASTNQTSMYLCASSHQTSGSGSAGELFFGEGSRLTVL.

The chain joins TRBV30 to TRBJ1-4; D ambiguous. V shed 0 bases and J shed 5 bases, with 10 bases lying between them. Germline V gene lookup returns CDR1 GTSNPN and CDR2 SVGIG (reference sequence). CDR3 length: 14 amino acids. DNA for the CDR3: TGTGCCTGGAGTGTAGGTTACGGGAATGAAAAACTGTTTTTT. Protein: CAWSVGYGNEKLFF.

The table lists this clone with a few counts. V and J are TRBV30 and TRBJ1-2; D call uncertain. The CDR3 sequence is 13 residues long. V was clipped by 0 bases and J by 6 bases, with 11 bases between them. Germline CDR1 GTSNPN, CDR2 SVGIG (reference sequence). The DNA for the CDR3 is TGTGCCTGGAGTGTCGGCGGGGTTGATGGCTACACCTTC. It codes for CAWSVGGVDGYTF. The complete variable domain, with remaining parts taken from reference TRBV30 and TRBJ1-2, reads SQTIHQWPATLVQPVGSPLSLECTVEGTSNPNLYWYRQAAGRGLQLLFYSVGIGQISSEVPQNLSASRPQDRQFILSSKKLLLSDSGFYLCAWSVGGVDGYTFGSGTRLTVV.

About this clone: The sample holds other DNA sequences that translate to the same CDR3. The chain employs TRBV30 and TRBJ1-2; no definite D call. The V and J ends lost 1 base and 4 bases respectively, with 7 bases between them. Germline-derived CDR1 and CDR2 are GTSNPN and SVGIG (reference sequence). This CDR3 contains 12 residues. The DNA of the CDR3 is TGTGCCTGGAGTGCCGGGGTCTATGGCTACACCTTC. Its translation is CAWSAGVYGYTF.